These 28 T cell receptor beta chains came from one sample sequenced in a study of shared clonotypes between healthy human individuals (dated by TCRdb to the early 2020s). Libraries were constructed by the immunoSEQ multiplex PCR assay. TCRdb retrieved this table from immuneACCESS and kept in-frame rearrangements only. Not all clones are present; in checked studies, unresolved V genes account for under half, and no reason is known for the remainder. The sample contains about 2.4 million clones, approximately 93% of them found a single time. The ten largest clones capture about 0.38% of the sample. The sample consisted of naive CD4+ T cells from PBMCs. The cell subset or site label here, explained by the study, means: CD45RA+ positively selected. These receptors came from a young man in good health. Some clones in this sample may be carry-over from other donors' samples.

The chain carries TRBV6-1 and TRBJ1-5, with a weak D call TRBD1 (6 bases). CDR3 length equals 13 residues. Germline-derived CDR1 and CDR2 are MNHNS and SASEGT. Trimming removed 6 bases at V and 6 bases at J, with 12 bases between. DNA for the CDR3: TGTGCCAGCAGGGACAGAGGAGGTCAGCCCCAGCATTTT. Translating gives CASRDRGGQPQHF.

The genes are TRBV9 and TRBJ2-1; tentative D call: TRBD1 (5 bases). The germline V and J ends were trimmed by 0 bases and 2 bases, with 9 bases remaining between them. Germline-derived CDR1 and CDR2 are SGDLS and YYNGEE. This CDR3 has 15 amino acids. This CDR3 reads CASSVAGIPYNEQFF. The CDR3 DNA reads TGTGCCAGCAGCGTAGCAGGGATCCCCTACAATGAGCAGTTCTTC.

This clone was recorded only once. The rearrangement links TRBV19 to TRBJ2-5; TRBD2 matches at 7 bases. Germline CDR1 LNHDA, CDR2 SQIVND (reference sequence). The trim removed 0 bases at V and 7 bases at J, leaving 17 bases unmatched. CDR3 length equals 18 residues. The chain's CDR3 is CASSIEASGRGGTVTQYF. The CDR3 DNA follows: TGTGCCAGTAGTATAGAAGCTAGCGGTAGGGGTGGAACGGTGACCCAGTACTTC.

V is TRBV10-3 and J is TRBJ1-6; 10 nucleotides align to TRBD1. V was clipped by 1 base and J by 11 bases; unmatched bases: 5. Germline V CDR1 and CDR2: ENHRY, SYGVKD. The CDR3 consists of 15 residues. The CDR3 DNA reads as TGTGCCATCAGTGAGTTCAGGGACAGGGGAACACCCCTCCACTTT. This encodes CAISEFRDRGTPLHF.

The count of this clone is one. The rearrangement joins TRBV4-2 to TRBJ1-5; D uncertain. Germline V gene lookup returns CDR1 LGHNA and CDR2 YNFKEQ. This CDR3 has 17 amino acids. V lost 1 base, J lost 0 bases, and 13 bases lay in between. CDR3 nucleotide sequence: TGTGCCAGCAGCCAAGGGGGAGCGGCAAATAGCAATCAGCCCCAGCATTTT. Protein product: CASSQGGAANSNQPQHF.

The chain couples TRBV28 to TRBJ2-1, with a possible D match to TRBD2 (6 bases). V was trimmed by 5 bases and J by 7 bases, leaving 12 bases between them. CDR1 and CDR2 from the germline V gene are MDHEN and SYDVKM. This CDR3 region has 13 residues. This CDR3 reads CASSLPGGNEQFF. DNA of the CDR3: TGTGCCAGCAGTCTCCCTGGAGGGAATGAGCAGTTCTTC.

CDR3 sequence: CASSVGGTGGAGALQTKANYGYTF. The DNA for the CDR3 is TGTGCCAGCAGCGTAGGAGGGACAGGGGGCGCCGGCGCCCTCCAAACGAAAGCTAACTATGGCTACACCTTC. This chain uses TRBV9 with TRBJ1-2; 12 bases agree with TRBD1. Germline trimming cut 0 bases from V and 0 bases from J; bases unmatched to any gene: 24. Per the germline V gene, CDR1 is SGDLS and CDR2 is YYNGEE. CDR3 length equals 24 residues.

This clone was detected only once. CDR3 nucleotide sequence: TGTGCCAGCAGTTTATCGGTGGCTAGCGCTTCGAACACCGGGGAGCTGTTTTTT. Translation: CASSLSVASASNTGELFF. The chain couples TRBV27 to TRBJ2-2; possible D gene TRBD2, 6 bases. The CDR3 length is 18 residues. Trimming pared 0 bases from V and 0 bases from J, leaving 14 bases between. Germline assignment: CDR1 MNHEY and CDR2 SMNVEV (reference sequence).

This clone was seen only a few times. Other DNA sequences in this specimen translate into the identical CDR3. J is TRBJ2-7 and V is TRBV5-1; 9 nucleotides match TRBD1. CDR3 size: 13 residues. V trimming: 4 bases; J trimming: 5 bases; junction bases outside the gene matches: 4. CDR1 SGHRS and CDR2 YFSETQ come from the germline V gene. The CDR3: CASSQGQGHEQYF. Written as DNA, the CDR3 is TGCGCCAGCAGCCAGGGACAGGGCCACGAGCAGTACTTC.

The chain joins TRBV6-5 to TRBJ1-2, with no clear D. The germline V and J ends were trimmed by 0 bases and 7 bases, with 18 bases remaining between them. The germline V gene encodes CDR1 MNHEY and CDR2 SVGAGI. This CDR3 contains 16 residues. CDR3 nucleotides: TGTGCCAGCAGTTACTCGAGACCGAACACCTATGTTGGCTACACCTTC. This codes for CASSYSRPNTYVGYTF.

The chain combines TRBV5-1 with TRBJ2-7, with a weak D call TRBD2 (6 bases). The germline gives CDR1 SGHRS, CDR2 YFSETQ. The CDR3 extends over 16 amino acids. Trimming left V 0 bases short and J 3 bases short, with 16 bases between. In DNA, the CDR3 is TGCGCCAGCAGCTTGGGACTTGGAGGGGCCATCTACGAGCAGTACTTC. Protein product: CASSLGLGGAIYEQYF.

The rearrangement uses TRBV18 and TRBJ2-4; TRBD1 is a possible D gene (6 bases). Germline assignment: CDR1 KGHSH and CDR2 LQKENI. CDR3 length: 17 residues. The V and J ends lost 3 bases and 2 bases respectively, with 17 bases between them. The CDR3 nucleotides are TGTGCCAGCTCACCTCAACAGGGAAGTCTAACCAAAAACATTCAGTACTTC. Amino acid sequence: CASSPQQGSLTKNIQYF.

The chain uses TRBV5-1 and TRBJ2-5; TRBD1 might be the D (5 bases). The germline V and J ends were trimmed by 0 bases and 9 bases, with 12 bases remaining between them. The germline gives CDR1 SGHRS, CDR2 YFSETQ. The CDR3 totals 13 residues. CDR3 in DNA: TGCGCCAGCAGCTTGGAGGGGCAGGGCCCCCAGTACTTC. It codes for CASSLEGQGPQYF.

V usage is TRBV7-2 and J usage is TRBJ2-3; the D is unclear. The CDR3 is 14 residues long. The V end lost 7 bases, the J end lost 4 bases, and 15 bases lay between the germline ends. In germline, CDR1 is SGHTA, CDR2 FQGNSA. Here the CDR3 reads CASIILRGSDTQYF. The CDR3, as DNA: TGTGCCAGCATCATCCTCAGAGGCTCAGATACGCAGTATTTT.

The V and J genes are TRBV15 and TRBJ2-3; TRBD2 matches at 11 bases. Germline trimming cut 7 bases from V and 3 bases from J; bases unmatched to any gene: 6. The germline CDR1 and CDR2 sequences are LNHNV and YYDKDF (reference sequence). The CDR3 contains 15 residues. CDR3: CATMRRTSGTDTQYF. The DNA of the CDR3 is TGTGCCACCATGCGGAGGACTAGCGGGACAGATACGCAGTATTTT.

The chain couples TRBV27 to TRBJ2-7; 10 bases match TRBD1. This CDR3 has 14 amino acids. The germline V gene has CDR1 MNHEY and CDR2 SMNVEV (reference sequence). J gave up 3 bases and V 5 bases, and 4 bases lay outside the gene matches. The CDR3 region has the DNA TGTGCCAGCAGTCGGTGGACAGGGGGCTACGAGCAGTACTTC. Translated: CASSRWTGGYEQYF.

The chain carries TRBV7-9 and TRBJ2-7; 9 nucleotides agree with TRBD1. The CDR3 runs 14 residues. Trimming at V came to 8 bases and at J to 7 bases, leaving 12 bases not matched to a gene. Germline V gives CDR1 SEHNR, CDR2 FQNEAQ (reference sequence). The CDR3 DNA follows: TGTGCCAGCTCCCGGGACAGGGCCGTAGGGGAGCAGTACTTC. It specifies CASSRDRAVGEQYF.

On this clone: One end of the junction is discordant with germline, which a read error may explain. In DNA form, the CDR3 reads TGCGCCAGCAGCCAAGCAGGACAGGTAATTTTT. Encoded protein: CASSQAGQVIF. The chain couples TRBV4-1 to TRBJ1-4; 7 bases line up with TRBD1. Germline values: CDR1 MGHRA, CDR2 YSYEKL. The CDR3 runs 11 residues.

The chain uses TRBV6-1 and TRBJ2-3, with TRBD2 matching over 9 bases. The CDR3 extends over 18 amino acids. Per the germline V gene, CDR1 is MNHNS and CDR2 is SASEGT. V dropped 0 bases and J dropped 2; count of bases not matched to a gene: 9. For the CDR3, the DNA is TGTGCCAGCAGTGAAGCTGCGGGAGGGCCGACCTCCACAGATACGCAGTATTTT. It is translated as CASSEAAGGPTSTDTQYF.

The chain links TRBV11-2 to TRBJ1-1, with D possibly TRBD1 on 5 matching bases. V lost 3 bases, J lost 1 base, and 9 bases lay in between. Germline V lookup: CDR1 SGHAT, CDR2 FQNNGV. There are 14 residues in the CDR3. CDR3 region: CASSLTGGNTEAFF. DNA of the CDR3: TGTGCCAGCAGCTTGACCGGGGGGAACACTGAAGCTTTCTTT.

The CDR3 sequence: CASSYVGSLERETQYF. As DNA, the CDR3 is TGTGCCAGCAGTTACGTGGGCAGCCTTGAAAGAGAGACCCAGTACTTC. This chain connects TRBV6-5 to TRBJ2-5; D call uncertain. The V end lost 2 bases, the J end lost 4 bases, and 17 bases lay between the germline ends. Germline CDR1 and CDR2: MNHEY and SVGAGI. The CDR3 is made up of 16 amino acids.

This clone was recorded once. V and J are TRBV6-5 and TRBJ2-1; 7 nucleotides agree with TRBD2. Germline V CDR1 and CDR2: MNHEY, SVGAGI. The CDR3 length is 15 residues. J was trimmed by 1 base and V by 6 bases; bases with no gene match: 6. The CDR3 coding sequence is TGTGCCAGCAGATCCGGTAGCGGGTCCTACAATGAGCAGTTCTTC. It encodes CASRSGSGSYNEQFF.

This clone was detected only once. J is TRBJ2-1 and V is TRBV14; D remains unclear. This CDR3 has 11 amino acids. The ends were cut back, 4 bases at V and 5 bases at J, with 3 bases in the middle. Germline CDR1 reads SGHDN; CDR2 reads FVKESK. The CDR3 DNA sequence: TGTGCCAGCAGCCCAGACAATGAGCAGTTCTTC. Translated, it gives CASSPDNEQFF. Based on the CDR3 plus reference TRBV14 and TRBJ2-1, the full variable domain is EAGVTQFPSHSVIEKGQTVTLRCDPISGHDNLYWYRRVMGKEIKFLLHFVKESKQDESGMPNNRFLAERTGGTYSTLKVQPAELEDSGVYFCASSPDNEQFFGPGTRLTVL.

The chain recombines TRBV7-9 with TRBJ2-5, with TRBD1 identical over 7 bases. With V trimmed by 5 bases and J by 0 bases, 6 bases remained unmatched. Per the germline V gene, CDR1 is SEHNR and CDR2 is FQNEAQ (reference sequence). The CDR3 runs to 15 residues. Here the CDR3 DNA reads TGTGCCAGCAGCCCCGACAGGGTGTACCAAGAGACCCAGTACTTC. Its protein is CASSPDRVYQETQYF.

In DNA form, the CDR3 reads TGCAGCGTGGAGCGTAGGAGCTCAGATACGCAGTATTTT. Translated, it gives CSVERRSSDTQYF. The chain carries TRBV29-1 and TRBJ2-3; D is unresolved. Germline CDR1 is SQVTM and CDR2 is ANQGSEA. V lost 6 bases to trimming and J lost 4 bases, with 14 bases between them. CDR3 length: 13 residues.

The V call is TRBV18, the J call TRBJ1-5, with D hard to call. Trimming shortened V by 5 bases and J by 3 bases, and 8 bases separated the two germline ends. This CDR3 spans 13 amino acids. Looked up from germline, CDR1 is KGHSH and CDR2 is LQKENI. CDR3 bases: TGTGCCAGCTCAGTCGGTTTCAATCAGCCCCAGCATTTT. Its protein is CASSVGFNQPQHF. The entire variable domain, with the rest obtained from reference TRBV18 and TRBJ1-5, is as follows: NAGVMQNPRHLVRRRGQEARLRCSPMKGHSHVYWYRQLPEEGLKFMVYLQKENIIDESGMPKERFSAEFPKEGPSILRIQQVVRGDSAAYFCASSVGFNQPQHFGDGTRLSIL.

The chain is built from TRBV7-3 and TRBJ2-1; 9 nucleotides agree with TRBD1. Germline V gives CDR1 SGHTA, CDR2 FQGTGA. The CDR3 is 14 residues long. V shed 5 bases, J shed 6 bases, and the junction held 5 bases outside the gene matches. This chain's CDR3 is CASSRDRVTNEQFF. Written as DNA, the CDR3 is TGTGCCAGCAGCCGGGACAGGGTTACCAATGAGCAGTTCTTC.

V usage is TRBV5-1 and J usage is TRBJ1-1, with D unclear. The germline gives CDR1 SGHRS, CDR2 YFSETQ. CDR3 length: 14 residues. Trimming cost V 3 bases and J 1 base, with 10 bases left between them. The CDR3: CASSSEVGNTEAFF. The CDR3 nucleotides read TGCGCCAGCAGCTCGGAAGTGGGGAACACTGAAGCTTTCTTT.